Presented here are 18 T cell receptor beta chains from one specimen sequenced in a study of T cells after yellow fever vaccination. In TCRdb, the 5' RACE reads were re-called with MiXCR into one record per CDR3 protein. The sample holds 250,000 or so distinct CDR3 sequences, roughly 6.2% seen once. Source: CD4+ T cells sorted from PBMCs, taken on the day of the yellow fever booster vaccination. These receptor sequences come from a man aged 25 to 40 who received the YFV17D yellow fever vaccine.

This clonotype appeared many times. The rearrangement uses TRBV29-1 and TRBJ1-4; D gene unclear. This CDR3 is 12 amino acids long. Germline values: CDR1 SQVTM, CDR2 ANQGSEA. Trimming shortened V by 1 base and J by 4 bases, and 4 bases separated the two germline ends. The CDR3 DNA reads TGCAGCGTTGAAGGGAGTAATGAAAAACTGTTTTTT. Its protein is CSVEGSNEKLFF. The full variable domain, its missing parts supplied by reference TRBV29-1 and TRBJ1-4, is SAVISQKPSRDICQRGTSLTIQCQVDSQVTMMFWYRQQPGQSLTLIATANQGSEATYESGFVIDKFPISRPNLTFSTLTVSNMSPEDSSIYLCSVEGSNEKLFFGSGTQLSVL.

This clonotype was picked up many times. The chain links TRBV20-1 to TRBJ2-5, with D possibly matching TRBD1 (6 bases). CDR3 length equals 12 residues. Trimming took off 6 bases at V and 3 bases at J, with 11 bases between the two ends. Germline CDR1 reads DFQATT; CDR2 reads SNEGSKA (reference sequence). The CDR3 sequence: CSALGTKETQYF. For the CDR3, the DNA is TGCAGTGCCCTCGGGACAAAAGAGACCCAGTACTTC.

V usage is TRBV7-2 and J usage is TRBJ2-3, with 7 positions matching TRBD2. The length of the CDR3 is 15 residues. V lost 3 bases and J lost 6; bases outside the gene matches: 9. The germline V gene has CDR1 SGHTA and CDR2 FQGNSA. The CDR3 region is CASSFVAGAGDTQYF. DNA of the CDR3: TGTGCCAGCAGCTTTGTGGCGGGAGCGGGGGATACGCAGTATTTT.

This chain uses TRBV7-8 with TRBJ2-2; perhaps TRBD2 as D (5 bases). The germline CDR1 and CDR2 sequences are SGHVS and FQNEAQ. Trimming took off 7 bases at V and 7 bases at J, with 22 bases between the two ends. This CDR3 comprises 16 residues. The CDR3 protein is CASIPTTWTSDGELFF. DNA of the CDR3: TGTGCCAGCATCCCGACGACCTGGACTTCGGACGGGGAGCTGTTTTTT.

This clonotype was detected only a few times. V usage is TRBV30 and J usage is TRBJ1-4; D possibly corresponds to TRBD1 (5 bases). CDR3 length: 12 residues. Germline CDR1 reads GTSNPN; CDR2 reads SVGIG (reference sequence). Trimming pared 4 bases from V and 4 bases from J, leaving 7 bases between. CDR3 region: CAWMRGNEKLFF. Here the CDR3 DNA reads TGTGCCTGGATGAGGGGTAATGAAAAACTGTTTTTT.

The V and J genes are TRBV28 and TRBJ2-1, with D perhaps TRBD1 (6 bases). This CDR3 contains 13 residues. Germline V gene sequence: CDR1 MDHEN, CDR2 SYDVKM. V was trimmed by 7 bases and J by 5 bases, leaving 12 bases between them. The CDR3 sequence is CASTRQADNEQFF. CDR3 nucleotide sequence: TGTGCCAGCACAAGACAGGCGGACAATGAGCAGTTCTTC.

This clonotype was seen ten or more times. V and J are TRBV5-5 and TRBJ1-5; 9 nucleotides agree with TRBD1. Germline CDR1 and CDR2: SGHKS and YYEKEE (reference sequence). Unmatched junction bases numbered 5, after V lost 4 bases and J lost 9 bases. This CDR3 comprises 13 residues. CDR3 DNA sequence: TGTGCCAGCAGCCGGACAGGGGATATGCCCCAGCATTTT. Its translation: CASSRTGDMPQHF.

CDR3 amino acids: CASSLVGTGFYNEQFF. Here the CDR3 DNA reads TGCGCCAGCAGCTTGGTGGGGACAGGATTCTACAATGAGCAGTTCTTC. The chain recombines TRBV5-1 with TRBJ2-1; 8 bases align to TRBD1. V lost 0 bases, J lost 3 bases, and 5 bases stayed unmatched. Germline CDR1 is SGHRS and CDR2 is YFSETQ. The CDR3 is 16 amino acids.

In its sample, this clonotype was seen many times. V usage is TRBV14 and J usage is TRBJ2-1, with a weak D call TRBD2 (5 bases). V was cut by 5 bases and J by 0 bases, with 14 bases left in between. This CDR3 region has 16 residues. Germline loops: CDR1 SGHDN, CDR2 FVKESK. The CDR3 DNA sequence: TGTGCCAGCAGCGAAAAGAGGGTCCTCTCCTACAATGAGCAGTTCTTC. Translation: CASSEKRVLSYNEQFF. Looking up the rest from reference TRBV14 and TRBJ2-1 gives the full variable domain: EAGVTQFPSHSVIEKGQTVTLRCDPISGHDNLYWYRRVMGKEIKFLLHFVKESKQDESGMPNNRFLAERTGGTYSTLKVQPAELEDSGVYFCASSEKRVLSYNEQFFGPGTRLTVL.

Many counts were recorded for this clonotype. J is TRBJ2-1 and V is TRBV3-1; 14 nucleotides match TRBD2. The V and J ends lost 4 bases and 15 bases, in that order; junction bases with no gene match: 5. In germline, CDR1 is LGHDT, CDR2 YNNKEL (reference sequence). The CDR3 sequence is 13 residues long. Written as DNA, the CDR3 is TGTGCCAGCAGCCGAGGGACTAGCGGGAGTGGGTTCTTC. Its protein is CASSRGTSGSGFF.

CDR3 DNA: TGTGCCAGCTCGCCCGGGACAGGGGATACCGAGCAGTACTTC. Amino acids: CASSPGTGDTEQYF. The chain employs TRBV18 and TRBJ2-7, with TRBD1 matching 10 bases. The CDR3 runs 14 residues. Germline-derived CDR1 and CDR2 are KGHSH and LQKENI. Trimming took 6 bases from V and 6 from J; bases not matched to a gene: 8.

This clonotype was counted between two and nine times. V usage is TRBV21-1 and J usage is TRBJ2-3; the table assigns TRBD1, which was not confirmed against the DNA. TRBV21-1 constitutes a pseudogene. CDR3 length: 14 amino acids. This CDR3 reads CASSKGVSTDTQYF. Written as DNA, the CDR3 is TGTGCCAGCAGCAAGGGGGTGAGCACAGATACGCAGTATTTT.

Only a few counts were recorded for this clonotype. The chain has TRBV6-5 and TRBJ2-3; 9 positions agree with TRBD2. The CDR3 consists of 19 residues. CDR1 is MNHEY, CDR2 SVGAGI, per germline. J lost 3 bases, V lost 0 bases, and 13 bases had no gene match. In nucleotides, the CDR3 is TGTGCCAGCAGTTACTCGATCTCCGGCGGGAGGGCCGGGACAGATACGCAGTATTTT. Its protein is CASSYSISGGRAGTDTQYF.

There are many counts of this clonotype. The chain links TRBV5-6 to TRBJ2-1, with D unresolved. Trimming cost V 2 bases and J 9 bases, with 12 bases left between them. The CDR3 totals 13 residues. In germline, CDR1 is SGHDT, CDR2 YYEEEE. Written as DNA, the CDR3 is TGTGCCAGCAGCTTTGAGAGGATCGGTGAGCAGTTCTTC. Translated, it gives CASSFERIGEQFF. Looking up the rest from reference TRBV5-6 and TRBJ2-1 gives the full variable domain: DAGVTQSPTHLIKTRGQQVTLRCSPKSGHDTVSWYQQALGQGPQFIFQYYEEEERQRGNFPDRFSGHQFPNYSSELNVNALLLGDSALYLCASSFERIGEQFFGPGTRLTVL.

This clonotype was seen at least ten times. The chain uses TRBV5-1 and TRBJ2-2; D may be TRBD1 (5 bases). The V and J ends lost 4 bases and 4 bases respectively, with 8 bases between them. The CDR3 covers 13 residues. CDR1 and CDR2 (germline): SGHRS, YFSETQ. CDR3 loop: CASSPGSTGELFF. The CDR3 coding sequence is TGCGCCAGCAGCCCAGGGTCCACCGGGGAGCTGTTTTTT.

This clonotype was observed a handful of times. An end of the junction does not agree with germline; a read error may underlie this. The V gene is TRBV30, the J gene TRBJ2-1; 12 positions match TRBD2. This CDR3 region has 13 residues. CDR1 is GTSNPN, CDR2 SVGIG, per germline (reference sequence). CDR3 in amino acids: CAWNAFGLAGNKF. CDR3 nucleotides: TGTGCCTGGAACGCCTTTGGACTAGCGGGGAACAAATTC.

The J gene is TRBJ2-3, the V gene TRBV18, with 12 positions matching TRBD2. There are 18 residues in the CDR3. Germline trimming cut 5 bases from V and 0 bases from J; bases unmatched to any gene: 9. Looked up from germline, CDR1 is KGHSH and CDR2 is LQKENI. CDR3 DNA sequence: TGTGCCAGCTCATCGCTAGCGGGAGGGCCTGGGAGCACAGATACGCAGTATTTT. Translating it yields CASSSLAGGPGSTDTQYF. Variable domain in full (rest from reference TRBV18 and TRBJ2-3): NAGVMQNPRHLVRRRGQEARLRCSPMKGHSHVYWYRQLPEEGLKFMVYLQKENIIDESGMPKERFSAEFPKEGPSILRIQQVVRGDSAAYFCASSSLAGGPGSTDTQYFGPGTRLTVL.

This clonotype was seen repeatedly, ten times or more. The chain links TRBV12-5 to TRBJ2-3; 10 nucleotides align to TRBD2. The CDR3 is 18 amino acids. Germline V gene sequence: CDR1 LGHNT, CDR2 FRNRAP. After removal of 6 bases from V and 0 bases from J, the junction contained 12 bases not matched to a gene. Written as DNA, the CDR3 is TGTGCTAGTGGCCGCTACCGGACTAGCGGAACTAGCACAGATACGCAGTATTTT. Protein product: CASGRYRTSGTSTDTQYF.